This T cell receptor beta chain was identified during a study of PD-L1 blockade in urothelial cancer (dated by TCRdb to 2016 to 2017). Regarding the study in general: Every patient began therapy in about 2014 and was given atezolizumab 1,200 mg intravenously every 3 weeks. A median of around 150,000 T cells and some 90,000 unique TCRs was obtained from blood samples, and a median clonality of approximately 0.077 was observed. TCR sequencing covered pretreatment tumor samples and matched, serially collected peripheral blood taken before and after atezolizumab treatment. Durable clinical benefit was defined as progression-free survival longer than 6 months, and TCR features were also tested against progression-free and overall survival. The study, an exploratory multi-omic analysis, examined somatic, immune and clinical correlates of response to PD-L1 blockade with atezolizumab in urothelial cancer. Pretreatment blood TCR-seq was available for 30 or so patients, at least one posttreatment blood collection was obtained for approximately 25 patients, and tumor TCR-seq was available for approximately 25 patients. Patients had an ECOG performance status of 0 or 1 and had received between 0 and 3 prior chemotherapy regimens. In the same patients who had TCR sequencing, pretreatment tumors also underwent whole exome sequencing and RNA sequencing. Blood samples were analyzed at 3 weeks after treatment start (second dose) and at 6 weeks after treatment start. Roughly 10 patients achieved durable clinical benefit and roughly 20 did not. About nine tenths of the roughly 29 patients were males with bladder-origin urothelial cancer, and 18 of 29 reported a prior smoking history. Broader findings and caveats from the paper: Small sample size (n of about 29) and many exploratory analyses mean the results are intended to be hypothesis-generating. Improved progression-free and overall survival was associated with having pretreatment peripheral blood TCR clonality below the median. Patients with durable benefit showed greater expansion of tumor-associated TCR clones in peripheral blood 3 weeks after starting treatment (n ≈ 22, p = 0.022).

A cohort of some 29 patients with locally advanced or metastatic urothelial carcinoma, treated at Memorial Sloan Kettering on a trial protocol, was included. Peripheral blood mononuclear cells were collected pretreatment and during treatment, at between 1 and 8 total time points per patient. The Qiagen DNeasy Blood extraction kit was used to purify genomic DNA from total PBMCs and from tumor samples. PBMCs were collected pretreatment and during treatment, and were isolated and stored as previously described. From its cysteine to its phenylalanine, the CDR3 spans 15 amino acids. Only the CDR3 part of the read is kept: 45 bases, read in frame from the first base. Sequences SGHNT (CDR1) and YYREEE (CDR2) are obtained from the germline V gene (reference sequence). V and J are trimmed by 3 bases and 4 bases, and the gene matches miss 4 bases of the junction. This clone occurred a few times. Its antigen is not yet known. Base quality data are lacking; no much larger clone is found one base away.

Synthetic TCR analog templates were spiked into each PCR so that absolute template abundance could be estimated from read counts. The immunoSEQ assay was used to amplify TCRbeta CDR3 regions from genomic DNA with bias-controlled V and J gene primers. Sequencing of rearranged TCRbeta segments was performed at approximately 20X coverage. The authors processed their data as follows. Sequencing errors were corrected by clustering and CDR3s were annotated against IMGT to assign V, D and J genes. Only productive TCRbeta rearrangements were used in downstream analyses, excluding out-of-frame or stop-codon sequences. Clonality was calculated as one minus the Shannon entropy normalized by the log of the number of unique productive sequences. Fisher's exact test with Benjamini-Hochberg correction, using a cutoff of adjusted p below 0.01, was how clones that differed between time points or between blood and tumor were identified. TCRdb took this table from immuneACCESS and kept in-frame rearrangements with V and J called. Such tables lack part of the clones; where checked against another copy, unresolved V genes explain under half of the gap, and the rest is unexplained. V and J calls and clone size are given by that table; D and trimming were obtained from the DNA. A total of about 52,000 clones appear in this sample, approximately 80% of them only once. Of the sample, 3.6% falls within the top ten clones.

The TCR was taken from a man aged 70 or older with urothelial cancer. The starting material was PBMCs, obtained around atezolizumab (anti-PD-L1) treatment. This sequence uses TRBV5-4 and TRBJ2-1, and 10 junctional nucleotides match TRBD1. Here the CDR3 is given as CASSSTGGEYNEQFF. The nucleotide sequence is given as TGTGCCAGCAGCTCGACAGGGGGCGAATACAATGAGCAGTTCTTC.